The present T cell receptor (beta chain) was sequenced within a study of cytomegalovirus exposure and HLA in healthy donors. Findings of the study overall: Exclusion applied to some V segments, including TRBV6-2 and TRBV6-3, as they were indistinguishable. Relative to the approximately 700-donor mean, N-insertions were reportedly fewer in an Asian-associated ancestry cluster in a later analysis.

The CDR3 loop spans 15 amino acids. CDR1 is MDHEN, CDR2 SYDVKM, per germline. On this clone itself: Its specificity is not known.

PCR amplification relied on 60 Vbeta primers (plus 13 Jbeta primers). Using immunoSEQ multiplex PCR, the repertoire was profiled, and TCRdb retains in-frame clones only, with some absent. Among some 110,000 clones listed, 75% to 85% were seen once. Input material: PBMCs. The chain carries TRBV28 and TRBJ1-2, with 8 positions matching TRBD1. The TCR sequence derives from a young man in good health and CMV-seronegative. The chain's CDR3 is CAYYSQDREDYGYTF. The DNA for the CDR3 is TGTGCTTACTACTCCCAGGACAGGGAGGACTATGGCTACACCTTC.